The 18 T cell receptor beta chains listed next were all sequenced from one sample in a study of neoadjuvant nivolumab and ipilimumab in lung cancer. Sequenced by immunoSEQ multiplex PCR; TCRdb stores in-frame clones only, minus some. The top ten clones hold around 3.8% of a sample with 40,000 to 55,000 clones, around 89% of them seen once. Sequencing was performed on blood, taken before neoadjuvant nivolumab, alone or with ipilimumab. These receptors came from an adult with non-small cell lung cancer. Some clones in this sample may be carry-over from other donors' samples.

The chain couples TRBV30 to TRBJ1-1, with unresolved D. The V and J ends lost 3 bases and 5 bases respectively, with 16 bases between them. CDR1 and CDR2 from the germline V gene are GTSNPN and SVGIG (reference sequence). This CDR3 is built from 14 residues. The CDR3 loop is CAWRELSSGTEAFF. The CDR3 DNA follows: TGTGCCTGGAGAGAACTTTCCTCGGGGACTGAAGCTTTCTTT.

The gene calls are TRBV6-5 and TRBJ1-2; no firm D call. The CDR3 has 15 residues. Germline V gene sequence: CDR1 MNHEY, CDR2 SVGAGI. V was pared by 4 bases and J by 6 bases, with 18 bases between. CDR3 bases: TGTGCCAGCAGTTCTCTATACACCGACGAAGATGGCTACACCTTC. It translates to CASSSLYTDEDGYTF.

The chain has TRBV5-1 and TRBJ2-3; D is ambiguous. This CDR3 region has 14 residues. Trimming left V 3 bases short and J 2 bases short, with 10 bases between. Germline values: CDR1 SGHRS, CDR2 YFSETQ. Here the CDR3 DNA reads TGCGCCAGCAGCTCGGCCACATACACAGATACGCAGTATTTT. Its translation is CASSSATYTDTQYF.

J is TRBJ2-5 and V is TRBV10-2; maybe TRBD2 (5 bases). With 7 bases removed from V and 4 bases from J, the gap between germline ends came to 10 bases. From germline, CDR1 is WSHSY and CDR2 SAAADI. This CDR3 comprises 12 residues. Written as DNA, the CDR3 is TGCGCCAGCACCCAGGCGGGAGAGACCCAGTACTTC. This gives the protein CASTQAGETQYF.

In DNA, the CDR3 is TGTGCCAGCAGTGAACCTGGGACTAGCGGCCGTCTGAGCGAGCAGTACTTC. It is translated as CASSEPGTSGRLSEQYF. The chain employs TRBV25-1 and TRBJ2-7; 11 bases agree with TRBD2. CDR1 is MGHDK, CDR2 SYGVNS, per germline. The CDR3 runs 17 residues. Unmatched junction bases numbered 12, after V lost 2 bases and J lost 6 bases.

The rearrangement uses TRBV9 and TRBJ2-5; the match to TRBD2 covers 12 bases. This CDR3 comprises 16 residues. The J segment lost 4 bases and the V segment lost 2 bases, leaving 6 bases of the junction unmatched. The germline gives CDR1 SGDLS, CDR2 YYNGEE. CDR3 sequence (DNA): TGTGCCAGCAGCGTCGCACTAGCGGGAGGATCAGAGACCCAGTACTTC. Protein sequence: CASSVALAGGSETQYF.

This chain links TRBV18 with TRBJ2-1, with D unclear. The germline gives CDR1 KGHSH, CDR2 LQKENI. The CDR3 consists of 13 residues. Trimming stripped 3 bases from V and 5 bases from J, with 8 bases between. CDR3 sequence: CASSPYQDNEQFF. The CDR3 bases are TGTGCCAGCTCACCCTATCAGGACAATGAGCAGTTCTTC.

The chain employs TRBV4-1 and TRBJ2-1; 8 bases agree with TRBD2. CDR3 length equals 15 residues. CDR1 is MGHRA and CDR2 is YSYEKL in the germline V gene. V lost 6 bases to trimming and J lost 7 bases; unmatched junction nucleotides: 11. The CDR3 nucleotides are TGCGCCAGCAGACACTCAAGCGGGAGTAGGAATGAGCAGTTCTTC. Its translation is CASRHSSGSRNEQFF.

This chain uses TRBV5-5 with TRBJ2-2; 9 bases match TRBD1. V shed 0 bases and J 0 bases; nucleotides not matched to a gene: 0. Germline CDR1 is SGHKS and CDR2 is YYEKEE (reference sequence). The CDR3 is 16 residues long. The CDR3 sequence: CASSLGTGANTGELFF. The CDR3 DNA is TGTGCCAGCAGCTTGGGGACAGGGGCGAACACCGGGGAGCTGTTTTTT.

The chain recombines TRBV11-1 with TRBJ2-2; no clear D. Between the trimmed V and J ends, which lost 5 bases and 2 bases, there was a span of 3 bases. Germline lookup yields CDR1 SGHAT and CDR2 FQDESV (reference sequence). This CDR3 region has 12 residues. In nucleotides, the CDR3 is TGTGCCAGCAGCCAAAACACCGGGGAGCTGTTTTTT. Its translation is CASSQNTGELFF.

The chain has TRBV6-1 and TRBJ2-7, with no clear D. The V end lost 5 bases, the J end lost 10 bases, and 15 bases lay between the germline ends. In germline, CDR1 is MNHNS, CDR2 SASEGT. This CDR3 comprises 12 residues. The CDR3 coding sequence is TGTGCCAGCAGTCCTCAACCGGGCCCCCAGTACTTC. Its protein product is CASSPQPGPQYF.

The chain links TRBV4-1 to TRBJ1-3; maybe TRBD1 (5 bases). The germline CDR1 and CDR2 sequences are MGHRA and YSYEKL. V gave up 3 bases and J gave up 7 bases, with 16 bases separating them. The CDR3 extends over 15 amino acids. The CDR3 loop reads CASSHGTRSANTIYF. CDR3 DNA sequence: TGCGCCAGCAGCCACGGGACCAGGAGCGCCAACACCATATATTTT.

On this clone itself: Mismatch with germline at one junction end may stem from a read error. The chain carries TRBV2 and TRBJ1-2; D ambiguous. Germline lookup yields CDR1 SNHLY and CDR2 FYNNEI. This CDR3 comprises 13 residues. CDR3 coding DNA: TGTGCCAGCAGTGGATTTCCCAACTCTGGCTACACCTTC. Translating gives CASSGFPNSGYTF.

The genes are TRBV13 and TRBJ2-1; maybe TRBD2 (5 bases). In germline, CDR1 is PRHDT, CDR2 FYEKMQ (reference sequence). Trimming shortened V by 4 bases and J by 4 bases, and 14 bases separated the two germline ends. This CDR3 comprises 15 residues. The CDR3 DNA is TGTGCCAGCAGCTCCGATAGCGTCAAGTACAATGAGCAGTTCTTC. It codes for CASSSDSVKYNEQFF.

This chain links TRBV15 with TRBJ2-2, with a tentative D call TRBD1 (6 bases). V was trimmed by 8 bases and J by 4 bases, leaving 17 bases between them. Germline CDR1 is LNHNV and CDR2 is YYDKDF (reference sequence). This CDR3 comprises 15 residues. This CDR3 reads CATAGGRGGTGELFF. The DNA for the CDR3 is TGTGCCACCGCCGGAGGCAGGGGTGGCACCGGGGAGCTGTTTTTT. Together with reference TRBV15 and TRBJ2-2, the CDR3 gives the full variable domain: DAMVIQNPRYQVTQFGKPVTLSCSQTLNHNVMYWYQQKSSQAPKLLFHYYDKDFNNEADTPDNFQSRRPNTSFCFLDIRSPGLGDTAMYLCATAGGRGGTGELFFGEGSRLTVL.

CDR3 in amino acids: CASSWEVIDTQYF. The CDR3 DNA reads as TGTGCCAGCAGTTGGGAGGTCATAGATACGCAGTATTTT. This sequence joins TRBV6-1 and TRBJ2-3, with D maybe TRBD2 (6 bases). Trimming stripped 5 bases from V and 5 bases from J, with 11 bases between. This CDR3 contains 13 residues. Germline lookup yields CDR1 MNHNS and CDR2 SASEGT.

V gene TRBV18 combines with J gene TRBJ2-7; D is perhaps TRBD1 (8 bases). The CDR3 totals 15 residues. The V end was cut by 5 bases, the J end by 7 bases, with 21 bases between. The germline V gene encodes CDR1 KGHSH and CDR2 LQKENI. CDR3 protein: CASSYKRTGREEQYF. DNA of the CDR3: TGTGCCAGCTCATACAAAAGGACAGGGAGGGAAGAGCAGTACTTC.

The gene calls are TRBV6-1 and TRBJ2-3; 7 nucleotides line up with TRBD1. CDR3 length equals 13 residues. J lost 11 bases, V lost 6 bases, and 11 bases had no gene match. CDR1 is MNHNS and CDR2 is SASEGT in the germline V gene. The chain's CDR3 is CASRGDSLWEQYF. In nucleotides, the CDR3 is TGTGCCAGCAGGGGGGACAGTCTATGGGAGCAGTATTTT.